The 27 T cell receptor beta chains presented below share a single source sample, sequenced in a study of cytomegalovirus exposure and HLA in healthy donors. A multiplex PCR was run with 60 Vbeta primers and 13 Jbeta primers. Here immunoSEQ multiplex PCR was the method, and the copy in TCRdb shows in-frame clones only, minus some. The sample lists some 140,000 clones; 76% were seen once. Sequenced: PBMCs. The receptors come from a man aged 35 to 55 in good health and CMV-seronegative.

This clone was counted once. CDR3 bases: TGCGCCAGCAGTGAGTCGACTCGACGGAGGGTGGACACTGAAGCTTTCTTT. Encoded protein: CASSESTRRRVDTEAFF. The chain is built from TRBV10-1 and TRBJ1-1; D not certain. Germline CDR1 and CDR2: WNHNN and SYGVQD (reference sequence). The CDR3 contains 17 residues. Between the trimmed V and J ends, which lost 0 bases and 3 bases, there was a span of 17 bases.

The CDR3 region is CASSLDRANYGYTF. CDR3 coding DNA: TGTGCCAGCAGCTTGGACAGAGCTAACTATGGCTACACCTTC. The rearrangement joins TRBV7-2 to TRBJ1-2; a possible D gene is TRBD1 (6 bases). Germline assignment: CDR1 SGHTA and CDR2 FQGNSA. Trimming removed 3 bases from V and 0 bases from J, with 8 bases in between. CDR3 length equals 14 residues. The full variable domain, completed using reference TRBV7-2 and TRBJ1-2, is GAGVSQSPSNKVTEKGKDVELRCDPISGHTALYWYRQSLGQGLEFLIYFQGNSAPDKSGLPSDRFSAERTGGSVSTLTIQRTQQEDSAVYLCASSLDRANYGYTFGSGTRLTVV.

The chain carries TRBV7-9 and TRBJ2-7; 11 nucleotides line up with TRBD2. The CDR3 consists of 17 residues. V was clipped by 5 bases and J by 4 bases; unmatched bases: 13. Germline assignment: CDR1 SEHNR and CDR2 FQNEAQ (reference sequence). The CDR3 loop reads CASSDTVTSGTLYEQYF. DNA of the CDR3: TGTGCCAGCAGCGACACCGTGACTAGCGGGACACTATACGAGCAGTACTTC.

This chain uses TRBV19 with TRBJ1-2; 10 nucleotides agree with TRBD1. Unmatched junction bases numbered 14, after V lost 3 bases and J lost 4 bases. The CDR3 length is 18 residues. Germline CDR1 LNHDA, CDR2 SQIVND (reference sequence). The CDR3 region has the DNA TGTGCCAGTAGTATCTGGGCTCGAGACAGGGGGCGCGGCTATGGCTACACCTTC. This encodes CASSIWARDRGRGYGYTF.

This sequence joins TRBV19 and TRBJ2-7; 7 positions match TRBD2. Germline V lookup: CDR1 LNHDA, CDR2 SQIVND (reference sequence). The CDR3 sequence is 15 residues long. The ends lost 5 bases at V and 2 bases at J; junction bases unmatched: 9. The CDR3 DNA reads TGTGCCAGTAGTGATGGACTAGTCGTGGCCTACGAGCAGTACTTC. This sequence encodes CASSDGLVVAYEQYF.

The rearrangement joins TRBV10-3 to TRBJ2-7, with a weak D call TRBD2 (6 bases). The CDR3 is 13 residues long. V was cut by 7 bases and J by 2 bases, with 12 bases left in between. Germline V gene data show CDR1 as ENHRY and CDR2 as SYGVKD. CDR3 sequence: CAIKASETYEQYF. The CDR3 DNA sequence: TGTGCCATCAAGGCTAGCGAGACCTACGAGCAGTACTTC.

The chain combines TRBV6-4 with TRBJ2-1, with TRBD2 as a possible D gene (5 bases). Trimming removed 2 bases at V and 2 bases at J, with 10 bases between. CDR1 is MRHNA, CDR2 SNTAGT, per germline. This CDR3 region has 15 residues. The DNA for the CDR3 is TGTGCCAGCAGTGACGGGAGAAAACCCTACAATGAGCAGTTCTTC. The encoded protein is CASSDGRKPYNEQFF.

The chain uses TRBV5-4 and TRBJ1-2; D is uncertain. CDR1 SGHNT and CDR2 YYREEE come from the germline V gene (reference sequence). V shed 0 bases and J shed 7 bases, with 7 bases lying between them. The CDR3 spans 12 residues. CDR3 loop: CASSLEEGGYTF. The CDR3 nucleotides read TGTGCCAGCAGCTTGGAGGAGGGTGGCTACACCTTC.

This chain links TRBV6-5 with TRBJ2-7; 13 nucleotides match TRBD2. Germline CDR1 is MNHEY and CDR2 is SVGAGI. Trimming removed 7 bases from V and 3 bases from J; junction bases left unmatched: 6. The CDR3 has 15 residues. The CDR3 nucleotides read TGTGCCAGCACCCCGGGACTAGCGGGACTCTACGAGCAGTACTTC. This translates into CASTPGLAGLYEQYF.

This chain links TRBV29-1 with TRBJ1-2; D is possibly TRBD1 (5 bases). CDR1 is SQVTM and CDR2 is ANQGSEA in the germline V gene. This CDR3 has 14 residues. V dropped 4 bases and J dropped 0 bases, with 12 bases sitting between them. The CDR3 nucleotides are TGCAGCGTTGCACCGATGACAGCTAACTATGGCTACACCTTC. This translates into CSVAPMTANYGYTF.

J is TRBJ2-5 and V is TRBV27; 7 bases map to TRBD2. TRBJ2-7 matches the DNA end more closely, so the J call is doubtful. Per the germline V gene, CDR1 is MNHEY and CDR2 is SMNVEV (reference sequence). CDR3 length equals 13 residues. CDR3 nucleotides: TGTGCCAGTTCGGGGGGTATCTCCTACGAGCAGTACTTC. Translating gives CASSGGISYEQYF.

The chain couples TRBV7-9 to TRBJ2-5, with TRBD2 matching 7 bases. The CDR3 length is 13 residues. The J segment lost 5 bases and the V segment lost 4 bases, leaving 4 bases of the junction unmatched. From germline, CDR1 is SEHNR and CDR2 FQNEAQ (reference sequence). The CDR3 sequence: CASSSGGRETQYF. CDR3 DNA: TGTGCCAGCAGCTCGGGGGGTAGGGAGACCCAGTACTTC.

This clone came up a few times. The V call is TRBV11-2, the J call TRBJ2-7, with 7 bases fitting TRBD2. CDR3 length: 14 residues. Germline V gene lookup returns CDR1 SGHAT and CDR2 FQNNGV. Trimming at V came to 3 bases and at J to 0 bases, leaving 2 bases not matched to a gene. The CDR3 loop reads CASSFGGYSYEQYF. CDR3 bases: TGTGCCAGCAGCTTCGGGGGGTACTCCTACGAGCAGTACTTC.

This clone was counted once. The genes are TRBV6-5 and TRBJ2-7; 11 bases map to TRBD1. Germline V gene data show CDR1 as MNHEY and CDR2 as SVGAGI. The CDR3 contains 15 residues. Germline trimming cut 5 bases from V and 4 bases from J; bases unmatched to any gene: 7. The CDR3 protein is CASSLGTGGVYEQYF. The DNA for the CDR3 is TGTGCCAGCAGTCTCGGGACAGGGGGGGTTTACGAGCAGTACTTC.

This chain joins TRBV5-1 and TRBJ1-1; the D gene is possibly TRBD1 (5 bases). The V gene lost 0 bases and the J gene lost 4 bases, with 16 bases spanning the gap. CDR1 and CDR2 (germline): SGHRS, YFSETQ. This CDR3 is 16 amino acids long. The DNA of the CDR3 is TGCGCCAGCAGCTTGGTACCGGGCCGGCAGGGCACTGAAGCTTTCTTT. Amino acid sequence: CASSLVPGRQGTEAFF.

This clone was counted a few times. The gene calls are TRBV6-5 and TRBJ2-5; 8 nucleotides align to TRBD2. Trimming cost V 8 bases and J 5 bases; bases outside gene matches: 10. The CDR3 is 14 residues long. CDR1 MNHEY and CDR2 SVGAGI come from the germline V gene. The CDR3 protein is CASGGREAEETQYF. The CDR3 nucleotides are TGTGCCAGCGGGGGGCGGGAGGCGGAGGAGACCCAGTACTTC.

This clone was observed once. The J gene is TRBJ2-3, the V gene TRBV4-1; 16 bases are a match to TRBD2. CDR3 length: 20 residues. Unmatched junction bases numbered 12, after V lost 2 bases and J lost 4 bases. The V gene's germline CDR1 is MGHRA and CDR2 YSYEKL. CDR3 protein: CASSQTDGTSGGADSDTQYF. The DNA for the CDR3 is TGCGCCAGCAGCCAAACCGACGGGACTAGCGGGGGGGCTGACTCAGATACGCAGTATTTT.

CDR3 in DNA: TGTGCCAGCAGCTTCGGTCGGGGGACAGGGGTCTACGAGCAGTACTTC. Its protein product is CASSFGRGTGVYEQYF. This chain connects TRBV11-3 to TRBJ2-7; TRBD1 agrees at 10 bases. V gave up 3 bases and J gave up 3 bases; unmatched junction bases: 8. The CDR3 sequence is 16 residues long. CDR1 is SGHNT and CDR2 is YENEEA in the germline V gene.

As to this clone: The junction differs from germline at one of its ends, possibly a read error. This sequence joins TRBV5-1 and TRBJ2-7, with D unclear. There are 12 residues in the CDR3. Germline CDR1 is SGHRS and CDR2 is YFSETQ. The DNA for the CDR3 is TGCGCCAGCAGCTTCAGTTCCTCCGAGCAGTACTTC. It specifies CASSFSSSEQYF.

This chain joins TRBV13 and TRBJ2-3; D may be TRBD2 (7 bases). The CDR3 consists of 16 residues. Trimming removed 5 bases from V and 3 bases from J, with 18 bases in between. Germline CDR1 reads PRHDT; CDR2 reads FYEKMQ (reference sequence). DNA of the CDR3: TGTGCCAGCAGCCGCAGCGGGACATGGGAGACAGATACGCAGTATTTT. This translates into CASSRSGTWETDTQYF.

V and J are TRBV6-6 and TRBJ1-5; TRBD1 aligns across 7 bases. V trimming: 2 bases; J trimming: 6 bases; junction bases outside the gene matches: 1. Per germline, CDR1 MNHNY and CDR2 SVGAGI (reference sequence). CDR3 length: 13 residues. The CDR3 sequence is CASSYRDSQPQHF. CDR3 in DNA: TGTGCCAGCAGTTACCGGGACAGTCAGCCCCAGCATTTT.

The chain couples TRBV30 to TRBJ1-5, with D possibly being TRBD1 (6 bases). Germline CDR1 is GTSNPN and CDR2 is SVGIG (reference sequence). Trimming removed 0 bases from V and 5 bases from J, with 11 bases in between. The CDR3 runs 14 residues. The CDR3 is CAWSVSGDHQPQHF. Here the CDR3 DNA reads TGTGCCTGGAGTGTTTCAGGGGACCATCAGCCCCAGCATTTT.

The V and J genes are TRBV7-3 and TRBJ2-7; 8 nucleotides line up with TRBD1. This CDR3 has 13 residues. Trimming removed 6 bases from V and 7 bases from J; junction bases left unmatched: 8. Germline V gene lookup returns CDR1 SGHTA and CDR2 FQGTGA. This CDR3 reads CASSVRGQGEQYF. DNA of the CDR3: TGTGCCAGCAGTGTCAGGGGGCAGGGAGAGCAGTACTTC.

The genes are TRBV4-1 and TRBJ2-7, with D perhaps matching TRBD1 (6 bases). The CDR3 sequence is 14 residues long. In germline, CDR1 is MGHRA, CDR2 YSYEKL. V lost 3 bases and J lost 1, with 10 bases in between. CDR3 loop: CASSQGAASYEQYF. CDR3 DNA: TGCGCCAGCAGCCAGGGGGCGGCTTCCTACGAGCAGTACTTC.

The V call is TRBV11-2, the J call TRBJ1-2, with TRBD1 as a possible D gene (5 bases). The CDR3 consists of 13 residues. CDR1 and CDR2 (germline): SGHAT, FQNNGV. The V and J ends lost 4 bases and 7 bases respectively, with 13 bases between them. The CDR3 is CASSSSQGPGYTF. In nucleotides, the CDR3 is TGTGCCAGCAGCTCAAGTCAGGGCCCTGGCTACACCTTC.

This chain joins TRBV5-1 and TRBJ1-2; perhaps TRBD1 as D (5 bases). V shed 0 bases and J shed 5 bases, with 14 bases lying between them. The CDR3 is 15 residues long. Germline values: CDR1 SGHRS, CDR2 YFSETQ. The CDR3 protein is CASSLALGGGYGYTF. CDR3 in DNA: TGCGCCAGCAGCTTGGCCTTGGGGGGTGGATATGGCTACACCTTC.

V gene TRBV27 combines with J gene TRBJ2-5; 7 bases map to TRBD1. V shed 6 bases, J shed 3 bases, and the junction held 10 bases outside the gene matches. CDR3 size: 15 residues. CDR1 MNHEY and CDR2 SMNVEV come from the germline V gene (reference sequence). The CDR3 DNA reads TGTGCCAGCAGAAGCGACAGGGTAAAGAAAGAGACCCAGTACTTC. Translation: CASRSDRVKKETQYF.